The text below deals with one TCR beta chain. The antigen remains unidentified. PCR primers comprised 60 Vbeta and 13 Jbeta primers. The assay was immunoSEQ multiplex PCR, and TCRdb's table has in-frame clones only and misses some. The sample consists of approximately 150,000 clones, around 80% of them appearing once. V gave up 8 bases and J gave up 7 bases, with 15 bases separating them. CDR1 is LNHDA, CDR2 SQIVND, per germline (reference sequence). The CDR3 is 13 residues long. This sample was included in a study of cytomegalovirus exposure and HLA in healthy donors. Study-wide results and caveats: When analyzed later, a missense DCLRE1C variant was found to be linked to TCR beta V- and J-gene trimming.

The TCR comes from a man aged 25-45 years in good health and CMV-seropositive. This chain connects TRBV19 to TRBJ2-4; maybe TRBD2 (5 bases). Sequenced material: PBMCs. The CDR3 DNA is TGTGCCAGTGGTACAATTTCGGGGAACATTCAGTACTTC. This encodes CASGTISGNIQYF.